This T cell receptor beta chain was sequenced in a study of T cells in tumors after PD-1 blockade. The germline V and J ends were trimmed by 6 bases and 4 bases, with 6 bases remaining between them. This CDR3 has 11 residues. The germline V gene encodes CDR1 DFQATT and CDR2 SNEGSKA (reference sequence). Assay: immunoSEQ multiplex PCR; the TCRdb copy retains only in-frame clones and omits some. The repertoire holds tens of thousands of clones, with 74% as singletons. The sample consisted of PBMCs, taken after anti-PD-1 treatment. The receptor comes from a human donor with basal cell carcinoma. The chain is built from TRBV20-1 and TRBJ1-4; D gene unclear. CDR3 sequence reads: CSASLNEKLFF. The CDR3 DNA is TGCAGTGCGAGCCTTAATGAAAAACTGTTTTTT.